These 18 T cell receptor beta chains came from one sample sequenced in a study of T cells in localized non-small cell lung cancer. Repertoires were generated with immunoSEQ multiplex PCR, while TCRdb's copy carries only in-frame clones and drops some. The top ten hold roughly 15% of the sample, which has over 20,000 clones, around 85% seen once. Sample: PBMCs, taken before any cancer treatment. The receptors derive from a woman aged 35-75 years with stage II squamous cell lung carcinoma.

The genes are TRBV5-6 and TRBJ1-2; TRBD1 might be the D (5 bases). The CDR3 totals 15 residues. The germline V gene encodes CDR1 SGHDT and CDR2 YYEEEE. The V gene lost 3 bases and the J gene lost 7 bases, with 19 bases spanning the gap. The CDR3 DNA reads TGTGCCAGCAGCTCCCATCCGACAGCTAGCGCTGGCTACACCTTC. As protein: CASSSHPTASAGYTF.

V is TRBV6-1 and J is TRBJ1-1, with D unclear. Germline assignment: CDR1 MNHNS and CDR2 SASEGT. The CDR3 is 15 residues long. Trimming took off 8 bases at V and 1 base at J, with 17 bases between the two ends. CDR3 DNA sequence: TGTGCCAGCCGTCTTACTAATAGACAGAACACTGAAGCTTTCTTT. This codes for CASRLTNRQNTEAFF.

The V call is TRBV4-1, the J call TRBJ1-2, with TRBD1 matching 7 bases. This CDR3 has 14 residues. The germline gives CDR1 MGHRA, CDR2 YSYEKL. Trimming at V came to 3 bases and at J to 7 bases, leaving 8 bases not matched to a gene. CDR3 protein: CASSHSGGGGGYTF. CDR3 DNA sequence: TGCGCCAGCAGCCACTCAGGGGGGGGAGGTGGCTACACCTTC.

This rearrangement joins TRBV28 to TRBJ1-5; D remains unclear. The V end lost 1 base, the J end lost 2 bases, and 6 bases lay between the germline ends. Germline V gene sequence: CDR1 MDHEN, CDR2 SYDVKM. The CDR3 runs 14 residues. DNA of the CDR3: TGTGCCAGCAGTTTATTGCGGCGCAATCAGCCCCAGCATTTT. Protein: CASSLLRRNQPQHF.

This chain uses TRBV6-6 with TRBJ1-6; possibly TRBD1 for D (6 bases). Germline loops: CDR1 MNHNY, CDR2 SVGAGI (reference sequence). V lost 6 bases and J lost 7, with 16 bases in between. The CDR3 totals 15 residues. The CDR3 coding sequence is TGTGCCAGCAGAAGAGGGGGAACCTCAAATTCACCCCTCCACTTT. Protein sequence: CASRRGGTSNSPLHF.

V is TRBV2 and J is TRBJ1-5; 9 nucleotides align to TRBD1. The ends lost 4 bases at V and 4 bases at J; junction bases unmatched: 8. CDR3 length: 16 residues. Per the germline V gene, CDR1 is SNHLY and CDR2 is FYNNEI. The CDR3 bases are TGTGCCAGCAGTGCGGACAGGGGAGGGGGAAATCAGCCCCAGCATTTT. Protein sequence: CASSADRGGGNQPQHF.

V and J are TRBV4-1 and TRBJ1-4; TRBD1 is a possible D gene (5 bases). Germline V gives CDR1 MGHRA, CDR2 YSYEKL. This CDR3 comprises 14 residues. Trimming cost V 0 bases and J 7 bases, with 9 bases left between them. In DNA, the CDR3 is TGCGCCAGCAGCCAAGACGGGGGTCTTGAAAAACTGTTTTTT. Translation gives CASSQDGGLEKLFF.

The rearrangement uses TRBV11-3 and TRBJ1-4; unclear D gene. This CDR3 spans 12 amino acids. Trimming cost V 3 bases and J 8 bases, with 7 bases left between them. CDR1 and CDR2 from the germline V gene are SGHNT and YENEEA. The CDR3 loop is CASSFGGEKLFF. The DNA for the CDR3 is TGTGCCAGCAGCTTTGGTGGAGAAAAACTGTTTTTT.

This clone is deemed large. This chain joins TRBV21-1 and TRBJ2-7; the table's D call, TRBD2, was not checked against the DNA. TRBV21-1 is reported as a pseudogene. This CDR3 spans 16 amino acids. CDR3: CASTETAGASGDEQYF. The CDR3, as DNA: TGTGCCAGCACCGAGACGGCGGGAGCTTCAGGGGACGAGCAGTACTTC.

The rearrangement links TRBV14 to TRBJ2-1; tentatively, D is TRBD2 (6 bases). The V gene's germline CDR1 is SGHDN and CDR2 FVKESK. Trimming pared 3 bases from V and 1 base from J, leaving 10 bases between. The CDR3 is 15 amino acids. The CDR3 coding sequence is TGTGCCAGCAGCCAGAGAGCGGGTTCCTACAATGAGCAGTTCTTC. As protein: CASSQRAGSYNEQFF.

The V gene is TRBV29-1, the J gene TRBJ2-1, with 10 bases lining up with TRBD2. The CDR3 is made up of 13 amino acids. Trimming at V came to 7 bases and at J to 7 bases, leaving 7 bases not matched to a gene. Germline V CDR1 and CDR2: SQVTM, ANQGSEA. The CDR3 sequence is CSALAGGRNEQFF. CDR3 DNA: TGCAGCGCCTTAGCGGGAGGAAGAAATGAGCAGTTCTTC.

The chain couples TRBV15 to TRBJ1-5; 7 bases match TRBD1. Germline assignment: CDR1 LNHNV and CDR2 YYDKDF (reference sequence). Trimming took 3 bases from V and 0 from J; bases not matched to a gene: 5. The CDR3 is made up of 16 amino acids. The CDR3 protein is CATSREGANSNQPQHF. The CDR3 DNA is TGTGCCACCAGCAGGGAGGGGGCGAATAGCAATCAGCCCCAGCATTTT. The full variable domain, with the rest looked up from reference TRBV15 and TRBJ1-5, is DAMVIQNPRYQVTQFGKPVTLSCSQTLNHNVMYWYQQKSSQAPKLLFHYYDKDFNNEADTPDNFQSRRPNTSFCFLDIRSPGLGDTAMYLCATSREGANSNQPQHFGDGTRLSIL.

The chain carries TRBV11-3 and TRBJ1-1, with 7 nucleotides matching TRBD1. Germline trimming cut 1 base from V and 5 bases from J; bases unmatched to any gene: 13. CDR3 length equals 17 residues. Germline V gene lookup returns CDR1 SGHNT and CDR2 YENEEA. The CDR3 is CASSLGVQGPTSTEAFF. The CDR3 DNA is TGTGCCAGCAGCTTAGGGGTACAGGGGCCGACCTCAACTGAAGCTTTCTTT.

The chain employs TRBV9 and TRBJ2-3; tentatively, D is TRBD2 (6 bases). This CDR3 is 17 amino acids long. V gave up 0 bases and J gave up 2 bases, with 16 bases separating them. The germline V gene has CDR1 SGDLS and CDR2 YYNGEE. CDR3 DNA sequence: TGTGCCAGCAGCGTAGGGAATCGGGAGTTTCACACAGATACGCAGTATTTT. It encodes CASSVGNREFHTDTQYF.

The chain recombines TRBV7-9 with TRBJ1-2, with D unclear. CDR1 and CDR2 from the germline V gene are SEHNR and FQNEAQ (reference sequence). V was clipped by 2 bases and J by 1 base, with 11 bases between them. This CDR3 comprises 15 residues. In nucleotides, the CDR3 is TGTGCCAGCAGCTTAAGCTTCTCTTTTAACTATGGCTACACCTTC. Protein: CASSLSFSFNYGYTF. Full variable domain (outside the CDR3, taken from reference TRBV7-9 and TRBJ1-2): DTGVSQNPRHKITKRGQNVTFRCDPISEHNRLYWYRQTLGQGPEFLTYFQNEAQLEKSRLLSDRFSAERPKGSFSTLEIQRTEQGDSAMYLCASSLSFSFNYGYTFGSGTRLTVV.

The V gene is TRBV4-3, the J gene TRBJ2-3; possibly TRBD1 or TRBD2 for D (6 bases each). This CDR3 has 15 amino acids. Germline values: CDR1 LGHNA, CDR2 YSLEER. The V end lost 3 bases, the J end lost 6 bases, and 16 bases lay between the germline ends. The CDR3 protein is CASSQGAGSGDTQYF. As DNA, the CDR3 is TGCGCCAGCAGCCAGGGGGCGGGATCAGGGGATACGCAGTATTTT.

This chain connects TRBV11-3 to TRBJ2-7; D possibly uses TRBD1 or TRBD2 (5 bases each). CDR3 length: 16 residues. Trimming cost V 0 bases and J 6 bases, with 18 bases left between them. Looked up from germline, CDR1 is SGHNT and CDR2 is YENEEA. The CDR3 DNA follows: TGTGCCAGCAGCTTAGATGTTGGGCTACCCGGGGCCGAGCAGTACTTC. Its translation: CASSLDVGLPGAEQYF. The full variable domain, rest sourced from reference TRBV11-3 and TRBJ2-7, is EAGVVQSPRYKIIEKKQPVAFWCNPISGHNTLYWYLQNLGQGPELLIRYENEEAVDDSQLPKDRFSAERLKGVDSTLKIQPAELGDSAVYLCASSLDVGLPGAEQYFGPGTRLTVT.

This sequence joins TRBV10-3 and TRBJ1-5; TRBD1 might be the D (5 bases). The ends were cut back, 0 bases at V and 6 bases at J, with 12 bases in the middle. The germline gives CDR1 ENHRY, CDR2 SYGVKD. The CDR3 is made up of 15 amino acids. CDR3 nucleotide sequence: TGTGCCATCAGTGAGTCGGGGCAGGGTGGTCAGCCCCAGCATTTT. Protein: CAISESGQGGQPQHF.